A single T cell receptor beta chain is shown here with its context. What it recognizes is unknown. This CDR3 comprises 17 residues. The germline V and J ends were trimmed by 4 bases and 0 bases, with 16 bases remaining between them. Germline CDR1 and CDR2: KGHSH and LQKENI. The sample comes from a study of T-cell reconstitution after alpha-beta-depleted transplantation in children. Study-wide findings and caveats: Some patients owed their high day-60 TCRbeta diversity to surviving recipient T cells and thymic progenitors.

Construction of the TCRbeta library involved unique molecular identifiers. TCRdb reprocessed the PCR reads via MiXCR and lists one record per CDR3 protein. The sample gives 530,000 or so distinct CDR3 sequences, 25% to 30% of which show up once; less than 40% is in the top ten. V and J are TRBV18 and TRBJ1-3; D not resolved. The sample in question was PBMCs, obtained before TCRalphabeta/CD19-depleted stem cell transplant. The receptor was derived from a boy less than two years old with Wiskott-Aldrich syndrome, due to receive a stem cell transplant. The CDR3 protein is CASSHSDLGFSGNTIYF. The CDR3, as DNA: TGTGCCAGCTCACACTCTGACCTCGGGTTCTCTGGAAACACCATATATTTT.